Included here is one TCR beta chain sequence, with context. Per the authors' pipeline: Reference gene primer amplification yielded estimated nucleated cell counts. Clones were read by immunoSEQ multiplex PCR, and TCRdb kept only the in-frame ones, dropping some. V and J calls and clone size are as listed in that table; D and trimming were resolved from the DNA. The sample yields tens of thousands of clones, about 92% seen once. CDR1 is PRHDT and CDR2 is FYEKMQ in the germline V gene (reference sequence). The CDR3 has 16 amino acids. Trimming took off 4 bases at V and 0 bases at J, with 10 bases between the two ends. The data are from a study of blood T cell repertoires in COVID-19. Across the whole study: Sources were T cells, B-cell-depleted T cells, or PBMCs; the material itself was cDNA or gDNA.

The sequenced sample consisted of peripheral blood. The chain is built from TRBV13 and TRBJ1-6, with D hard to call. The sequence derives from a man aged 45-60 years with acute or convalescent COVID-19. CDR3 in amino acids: CASSSRRSSYNSPLHF. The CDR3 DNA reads TGTGCCAGCAGCTCCAGGAGGAGCTCCTATAATTCACCCCTCCACTTT.